Presented here are 13 T cell receptor beta chains from one specimen sequenced in a study of technical replicates of blood from a few donors. Produced via immunoSEQ multiplex PCR; TCRdb's table is partial and in-frame only. Here the sample spans 55,000 to 75,000 clones, around 95% being singletons. The sequenced sample consisted of PBMCs. Receptors were obtained from a human donor in good health. Some clones in this sample may be carry-over from other donors' samples.

In the case of this clone: Other nucleotide sequences in the sample specify the same CDR3. The chain carries TRBV15 and TRBJ2-3, with 8 bases fitting TRBD2. Germline V CDR1 and CDR2: LNHNV, YYDKDF (reference sequence). CDR3 length: 16 amino acids. V dropped 1 base and J dropped 0; count of bases not matched to a gene: 3. The CDR3 reads CATSRGRGGSTDTQYF. CDR3 coding DNA: TGTGCCACCAGCAGAGGACGGGGGGGGAGCACAGATACGCAGTATTTT.

The chain employs TRBV11-2 and TRBJ1-2; 7 bases match TRBD1. This CDR3 is built from 15 residues. Trimming cost V 5 bases and J 4 bases; bases outside gene matches: 10. Germline CDR1 SGHAT, CDR2 FQNNGV. CDR3 nucleotides: TGTGCCAGCAGCCCCATTCGACAGGGAGGCTATGGCTACACCTTC. Translated: CASSPIRQGGYGYTF.

In its sample, this clone was seen once. The rearrangement links TRBV7-3 to TRBJ2-2, with TRBD1 as a possible D gene (5 bases). V lost 5 bases and J lost 5, with 12 bases in between. The germline V gene encodes CDR1 SGHTA and CDR2 FQGTGA. The CDR3 has 14 amino acids. The CDR3 loop is CASSHNGATGELFF. CDR3 DNA sequence: TGTGCCAGCAGCCACAATGGGGCTACCGGGGAGCTGTTTTTT.

The chain recombines TRBV4-2 with TRBJ2-3, with 16 bases lining up with TRBD2. V shed 1 base and J 0 bases; nucleotides not matched to a gene: 16. Germline V CDR1 and CDR2: LGHNA, YNFKEQ. The CDR3 has 23 amino acids. CDR3 DNA: TGTGCCAGCAGCCAAGTTCCGGGACTAGCGGGAGGGCACGGCACCTTAAGCACAGATACGCAGTATTTT. This encodes CASSQVPGLAGGHGTLSTDTQYF.

V usage is TRBV7-9 and J usage is TRBJ1-1, with D possibly TRBD1 on 6 matching bases. Germline V gene lookup returns CDR1 SEHNR and CDR2 FQNEAQ (reference sequence). CDR3 length: 14 amino acids. V was cut by 0 bases and J by 8 bases, with 13 bases left in between. The chain's CDR3 is CASSLALETGEAFF. CDR3 nucleotides: TGTGCCAGCAGCTTAGCGTTGGAAACAGGGGAAGCTTTCTTT. The full variable domain, with the rest looked up from reference TRBV7-9 and TRBJ1-1, is DTGVSQNPRHKITKRGQNVTFRCDPISEHNRLYWYRQTLGQGPEFLTYFQNEAQLEKSRLLSDRFSAERPKGSFSTLEIQRTEQGDSAMYLCASSLALETGEAFFGQGTRLTVV.

The DNA for the CDR3 is TGCGCCAGCAGCTTGGCCGGTTCCGGCACCGGGGAGCTGTTTTTT. Translated: CASSLAGSGTGELFF. The chain carries TRBV5-1 and TRBJ2-2; D gene ambiguous. Trimming removed 0 bases at V and 4 bases at J, with 10 bases between. Germline loops: CDR1 SGHRS, CDR2 YFSETQ. The CDR3 is made up of 15 amino acids.

CDR3 sequence reads: CASSLLDILNTEAFF. In DNA form, the CDR3 reads TGTGCCAGCAGCTTGTTGGATATACTAAACACTGAAGCTTTCTTT. V and J are TRBV7-9 and TRBJ1-1; D gene unclear. The CDR3 covers 15 residues. CDR1 is SEHNR, CDR2 FQNEAQ, per germline (reference sequence). With 3 bases removed from V and 2 bases from J, the gap between germline ends came to 13 bases. Full variable domain (rest looked up from reference TRBV7-9 and TRBJ1-1): DTGVSQNPRHKITKRGQNVTFRCDPISEHNRLYWYRQTLGQGPEFLTYFQNEAQLEKSRLLSDRFSAERPKGSFSTLEIQRTEQGDSAMYLCASSLLDILNTEAFFGQGTRLTVV.

J is TRBJ1-1 and V is TRBV2, with 7 nucleotides matching TRBD1. CDR1 is SNHLY and CDR2 is FYNNEI in the germline V gene. J lost 0 bases, V lost 5 bases, and 6 bases had no gene match. The CDR3 runs 15 residues. The CDR3 DNA reads TGTGCCAGCAGTAGACAGGGAACTTTGAACACTGAAGCTTTCTTT. Its translation is CASSRQGTLNTEAFF.

This sequence joins TRBV14 and TRBJ1-5, with D maybe TRBD1 (5 bases). The CDR3 covers 15 residues. Germline V gene lookup returns CDR1 SGHDN and CDR2 FVKESK. V was clipped by 6 bases and J by 0 bases, with 12 bases between them. CDR3 residues: CASRSQEYSNQPQHF. The CDR3 DNA follows: TGTGCCAGCAGGTCACAGGAGTATAGCAATCAGCCCCAGCATTTT.

V and J are TRBV11-2 and TRBJ2-7; D might be TRBD2 (6 bases). CDR1 SGHAT and CDR2 FQNNGV come from the germline V gene. CDR3 length equals 14 residues. V lost 5 bases, J lost 3 bases, and 14 bases lay in between. The CDR3 is CASSAPGLIYEQYF. The CDR3 nucleotides read TGTGCCAGCAGCGCACCGGGACTGATCTACGAGCAGTACTTC.

V gene TRBV11-3 combines with J gene TRBJ2-3; possibly TRBD1 for D (6 bases). Trimming took 5 bases from V and 5 from J, leaving 17 bases between them. This CDR3 has 15 residues. Germline assignment: CDR1 SGHNT and CDR2 YENEEA. The CDR3 reads CASSHGRGRLDTQYF. CDR3 nucleotide sequence: TGTGCCAGCAGCCACGGCAGGGGACGCCTAGATACGCAGTATTTT.

The rearrangement links TRBV5-1 to TRBJ1-2; D is unclear. This CDR3 is 12 amino acids long. Trimming cost V 2 bases and J 4 bases, with 6 bases left between them. Germline V gives CDR1 SGHRS, CDR2 YFSETQ. The CDR3 here is CASSFDTYGYTF. The CDR3 DNA sequence: TGCGCCAGCAGCTTTGACACCTATGGCTACACCTTC.

The V gene is TRBV30, the J gene TRBJ2-7; no reliable D call. CDR1 and CDR2 (germline): GTSNPN, SVGIG (reference sequence). This CDR3 region has 13 residues. The ends were cut back, 2 bases at V and 0 bases at J, with 8 bases in the middle. This CDR3 is CAWSRRSSYEQYF. CDR3 DNA sequence: TGTGCCTGGAGTCGTCGGAGCTCCTACGAGCAGTACTTC.